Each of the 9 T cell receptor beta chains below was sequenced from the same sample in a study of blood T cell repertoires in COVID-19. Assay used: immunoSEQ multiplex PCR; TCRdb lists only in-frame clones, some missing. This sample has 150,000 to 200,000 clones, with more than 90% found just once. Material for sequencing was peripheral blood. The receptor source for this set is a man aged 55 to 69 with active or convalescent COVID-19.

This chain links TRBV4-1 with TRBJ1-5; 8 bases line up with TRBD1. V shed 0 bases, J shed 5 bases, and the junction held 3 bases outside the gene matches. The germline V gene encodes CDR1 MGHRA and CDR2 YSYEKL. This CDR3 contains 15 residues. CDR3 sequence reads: CASSQEGQEYQPQHF. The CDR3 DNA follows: TGCGCCAGCAGCCAAGAGGGACAGGAGTATCAGCCCCAGCATTTT.

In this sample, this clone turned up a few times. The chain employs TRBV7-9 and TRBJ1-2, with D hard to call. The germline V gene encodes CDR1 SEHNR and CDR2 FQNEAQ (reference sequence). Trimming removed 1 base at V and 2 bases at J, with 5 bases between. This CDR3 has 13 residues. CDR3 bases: TGTGCCAGCAGCTTAGGAGAAAACTATGGCTACACCTTC. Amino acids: CASSLGENYGYTF.

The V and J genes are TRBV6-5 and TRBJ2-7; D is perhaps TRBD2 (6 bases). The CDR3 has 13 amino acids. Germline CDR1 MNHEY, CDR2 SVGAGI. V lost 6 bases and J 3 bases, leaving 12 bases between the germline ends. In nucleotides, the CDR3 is TGTGCCAGCAGCCTGCGGGACGGCTACGAGCAGTACTTC. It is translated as CASSLRDGYEQYF.

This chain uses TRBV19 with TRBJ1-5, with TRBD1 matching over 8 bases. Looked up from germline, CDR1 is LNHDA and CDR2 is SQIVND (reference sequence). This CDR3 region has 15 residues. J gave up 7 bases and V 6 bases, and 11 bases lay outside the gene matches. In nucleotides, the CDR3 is TGTGCCAGTAGACCGACAGGGGCAGCAGGACAGCCCCAGCATTTT. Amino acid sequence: CASRPTGAAGQPQHF.

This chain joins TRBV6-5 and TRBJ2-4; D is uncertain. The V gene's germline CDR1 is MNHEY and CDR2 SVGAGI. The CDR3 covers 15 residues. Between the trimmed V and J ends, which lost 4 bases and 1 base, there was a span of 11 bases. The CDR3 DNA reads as TGTGCCAGCAGTTCTCTCGAGGTGGCCAAAAACATTCAGTACTTC. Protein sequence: CASSSLEVAKNIQYF.

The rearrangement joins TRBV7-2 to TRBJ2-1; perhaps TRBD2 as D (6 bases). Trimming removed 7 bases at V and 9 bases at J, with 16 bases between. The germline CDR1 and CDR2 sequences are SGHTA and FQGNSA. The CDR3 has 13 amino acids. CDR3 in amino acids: CASITDRGLEQFF. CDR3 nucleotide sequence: TGTGCCAGCATCACAGACCGGGGACTTGAGCAGTTCTTC.

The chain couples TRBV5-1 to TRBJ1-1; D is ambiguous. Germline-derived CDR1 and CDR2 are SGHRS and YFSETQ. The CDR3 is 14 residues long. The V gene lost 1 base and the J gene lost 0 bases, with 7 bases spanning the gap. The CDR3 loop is CASSLPTVNTEAFF. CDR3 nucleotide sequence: TGCGCCAGCAGCTTGCCCACAGTGAACACTGAAGCTTTCTTT.

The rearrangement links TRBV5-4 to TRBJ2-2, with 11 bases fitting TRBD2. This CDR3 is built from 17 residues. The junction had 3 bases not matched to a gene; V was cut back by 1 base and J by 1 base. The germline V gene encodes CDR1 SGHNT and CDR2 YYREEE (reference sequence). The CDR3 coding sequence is TGTGCCAGCAGCTTGAATGGACTAGCGGGGAACACCGGGGAGCTGTTTTTT. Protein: CASSLNGLAGNTGELFF.

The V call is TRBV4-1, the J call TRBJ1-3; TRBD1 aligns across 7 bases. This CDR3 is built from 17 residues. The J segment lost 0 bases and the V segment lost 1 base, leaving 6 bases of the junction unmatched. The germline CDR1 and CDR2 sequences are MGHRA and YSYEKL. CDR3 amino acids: CASSQGTGDISGNTIYF. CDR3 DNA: TGCGCCAGCAGCCAAGGGACAGGAGACATCTCTGGAAACACCATATATTTT.